The 9 T cell receptor beta chains reported below all come from one sample, sequenced in a study of blood T cells in healthy people across ages. Using a J-beta primer mix together with a sample-barcoded 5' primer, a second PCR was run for 7 to 11 cycles. TCRdb passed the 5' RACE reads through MiXCR, listing each CDR3 protein once. The sample includes 1.5 million to 2 million distinct CDR3 sequences, about 50% of them seen just once. Sample: blood. Receptors were obtained from a woman between 35 and 50 years old in good health.

The gene calls are TRBV7-3 and TRBJ2-3, with D possibly matching TRBD2 (6 bases). The CDR3 is 12 residues long. Germline CDR1 and CDR2: SGHTA and FQGTGA. CDR3 residues: CASQTSLGGQYF. The CDR3 DNA reads TGTGCTAGCCAAACTAGCTTGGGGGGGCAGTATTTT.

This clonotype was picked up a small number of times. The chain combines TRBV7-8 with TRBJ2-5; D is possibly TRBD2 (6 bases). Trimming pared 5 bases from V and 7 bases from J, leaving 11 bases between. The CDR3 sequence is 12 residues long. The germline V gene has CDR1 SGHVS and CDR2 FQNEAQ. The CDR3 loop reads CASSMGLLTQYF. The CDR3 DNA reads TGTGCCAGCAGCATGGGACTTTTGACCCAGTACTTC.

Written as DNA, the CDR3 is TGTGCCAGCAGTTTTTCTCGCGGAGATACGCAGTATTTT. Translated, it gives CASSFSRGDTQYF. The chain links TRBV7-2 to TRBJ2-3; D ambiguous. The germline gives CDR1 SGHTA, CDR2 FQGNSA. V lost 6 bases to trimming and J lost 5 bases, with 12 bases between them. The CDR3 has 13 residues.

The chain employs TRBV29-1 and TRBJ2-2, with a tentative D call TRBD2 (7 bases). Germline CDR1 is SQVTM and CDR2 is ANQGSEA. V shed 6 bases and J shed 3 bases, with 11 bases lying between them. This CDR3 is built from 13 residues. CDR3 bases: TGCAGCGTGAAGGGGGGGGACACCGGGGAGCTGTTTTTT. Translation gives CSVKGGDTGELFF.

The chain has TRBV6-1 and TRBJ2-1; a possible D gene is TRBD2 (6 bases). Between the trimmed V and J ends, which lost 0 bases and 11 bases, there was a span of 11 bases. Germline CDR1 is MNHNS and CDR2 is SASEGT. This CDR3 is 13 amino acids long. CDR3 sequence (DNA): TGTGCCAGCAGTGAAGCCCGGGACTTGCAGCAGTTCTTC. Translation: CASSEARDLQQFF.

The rearrangement links TRBV11-2 to TRBJ2-5; D possibly corresponds to TRBD2 (5 bases). TRBJ2-7 explains the end of the DNA better; the J call may be wrong. Per the germline V gene, CDR1 is SGHAT and CDR2 is FQNNGV. The CDR3 has 14 amino acids. CDR3 in DNA: TGTGCCAGCAGCGAAATCGCCGGGAACTACGAGCAGTACTTC. Residues: CASSEIAGNYEQYF.

This chain connects TRBV28 to TRBJ2-7; 9 nucleotides line up with TRBD1. Germline V gene data show CDR1 as MDHEN and CDR2 as SYDVKM. Unmatched junction bases numbered 6, after V lost 6 bases and J lost 0 bases. This CDR3 spans 15 amino acids. CDR3 loop: CASRGGQGYSYEQYF. The CDR3 coding sequence is TGTGCCAGCAGAGGGGGACAGGGCTACTCCTACGAGCAGTACTTC.

This clonotype has more than one count but fewer than ten. V gene TRBV18 combines with J gene TRBJ2-3; possibly TRBD2 for D (5 bases). Germline V CDR1 and CDR2: KGHSH, LQKENI. The CDR3 extends over 13 amino acids. The V gene lost 11 bases and the J gene lost 5 bases, with 17 bases spanning the gap. CDR3: CAVSTNLGDTQYF. In DNA, the CDR3 is TGTGCCGTGTCGACTAACCTCGGAGATACGCAGTATTTT. The complete variable domain, with remaining parts taken from reference TRBV18 and TRBJ2-3, reads NAGVMQNPRHLVRRRGQEARLRCSPMKGHSHVYWYRQLPEEGLKFMVYLQKENIIDESGMPKERFSAEFPKEGPSILRIQQVVRGDSAAYFCAVSTNLGDTQYFGPGTRLTVL.

This clonotype was seen a handful of times. J is TRBJ2-3 and V is TRBV20-1; 12 positions agree with TRBD1. In germline, CDR1 is DFQATT, CDR2 SNEGSKA (reference sequence). The CDR3 is made up of 15 amino acids. J gave up 4 bases and V 5 bases, and 7 bases lay outside the gene matches. CDR3 DNA sequence: TGCAGTGCTGAACCGGGACAGGGGGCCCCAGATACGCAGTATTTT. Its protein is CSAEPGQGAPDTQYF.